The present TCR beta chain was sequenced within a study of CD8+CD57+ T cells in acquired aplastic anemia. This clonotype was seen ten or more times. The CDR3 runs 16 residues. CDR1 is MNHNY and CDR2 is SVGAGI in the germline V gene (reference sequence). V lost 6 bases and J 3 bases, leaving 20 bases between the germline ends. Researchers used genomic DNA as the template to profile TCR beta VDJ and CDR3. A single record per CDR3 protein comes from TCRdb applying MiXCR to the reads. Here the sample spans 400,000 to 500,000 distinct CDR3 sequences, under 80% being singletons. What was sequenced was sorted CD4+, CD8+, or CD8+CD57+ T cells (not recorded which) from PBMCs. The sequence came from a human donor in good health, serving as a control. J is TRBJ1-2 and V is TRBV6-6; maybe TRBD1 (5 bases). The CDR3 is CASSRHRGEGDYGYTF. The DNA of the CDR3 is TGTGCCAGCAGCCGCCACCGGGGCGAAGGGGACTATGGCTACACCTTC.